This paragraph covers one TCR beta chain sequence. The data were taken from a study of OX40 agonist ivuxolimab in advanced cancers. Here immunoSEQ multiplex PCR was the method, and the copy in TCRdb shows in-frame clones only, minus some. The data hold 90,000 to 120,000 clones, with 90% observed a single time. Per the germline V gene, CDR1 is SGHAT and CDR2 is FQNNGV. The CDR3 is 13 amino acids. V was pared by 2 bases and J by 7 bases, with 8 bases between. The V gene is TRBV11-2, the J gene TRBJ2-2; D remains ambiguous. This TCR was recovered from an adult with an advanced solid tumor such as melanoma, head and neck, liver or kidney cancer. The sequenced sample was CD4+ or CD8+ T cells sorted from blood, obtained in a trial of the OX40 agonist ivuxolimab. The CDR3, as DNA: TGTGCCAGCAGCTTACGGCACGGCGGGGAGCTGTTTTTT. Its translation is CASSLRHGGELFF.